This T cell receptor (beta chain) comes out of a study of OX40 agonist ivuxolimab in advanced cancers. Study-level background: Ivuxolimab was a fully human IgG2 agonistic monoclonal antibody targeting the costimulatory receptor OX40 (CD134). Intravenous ivuxolimab was administered to patients every 2 weeks at six dose levels: 0.01, 0.1, 0.3, 1.5, 3 and 10 mg/kg. Among the approximately 54 dose-escalation patients, about 20 had hepatocellular carcinoma, roughly 15 melanoma, 9 renal cell carcinoma and 9 head and neck cancer. In the dose-escalation cohort, roughly 80% of patients were male, and the mean age was roughly 60 years, with a range of roughly 20 to 85. Prior anti-PD-1, anti-PD-L1 or anti-CTLA-4 therapy was permitted, and checkpoint inhibitors had been received by roughly 42% of dose-escalation patients. Partial responses occurred in three dose-escalation patients: two with cutaneous melanoma and one with hepatocellular carcinoma. The purpose of peripheral TCRbeta sequencing was to test whether ivuxolimab changed TCR sequence diversity and led to clonal T-cell expansion. The paper reports the monotherapy dose-escalation portion (N of about 54 patients) of the phase I ivuxolimab trial. General findings and caveats noted by the study authors: Low levels of normalized T-cell clonal expansion were also seen in some patients who did not respond. The antigen specificity of the clonally expanded peripheral T cells was not determined. At doses from 0.1 to 3.0 mg/kg, clonal expansion was seen in both CD4+ and CD8+ blood T cells between baseline and week 6. After ivuxolimab, expanded clones were on average more numerous among CD8+ T cells than among CD4+ T cells. In partial responders in the 0.1-3.0 mg/kg groups, normalized peripheral clonal expansion was found to be among the lowest, especially among CD8+ T cells.

The trial excluded patients who had a history of autoimmune disease or were on systemic immunosuppression. Peripheral blood for TCR sequencing was drawn from every dose cohort at baseline, at cycle 4 day 1 and at cycle 7 day 1. The samples were drawn from a first-in-human, open-label, multicenter phase I dose-escalation trial of ivuxolimab. Adults with locally advanced or metastatic melanoma, renal cell carcinoma, hepatocellular carcinoma or head and neck squamous cell carcinoma were enrolled in the trial. Before TCR sequencing, CD4+ T cells and CD8+ T cells from peripheral blood were sorted into separate populations. Genomic DNA was isolated from the sorted cells so that the TCRbeta CDR3 region could be sequenced. The immunoSEQ Assay was used to sequence the TCRbeta CDR3 regions. Imported from immuneACCESS, the table was reduced by TCRdb to in-frame sequences with V and J called. These copies leave out some clones; in studies compared against another copy, an unresolved V gene accounts for under half, and the cause of the remainder is not known. The sample records 60,000 to 65,000 clones, 92% of which are singletons. Around 0.63% of the sample belongs to the ten largest clones.

Turning to this clone: The antigen it recognizes is unknown. No qualities accompany the bases; no much larger clone lies one base away.

Its CDR3 holds 15 amino acids, cysteine through phenylalanine. This entry keeps only the CDR3 DNA: 45 bases, framed from base 1. From V the trimming removes 0 bases and from J it removes 9 bases, while the gene matches leave 6 bases of the junction unaccounted for. From the germline V gene, CDR1 is SGDLS and CDR2 is YYNGEE. The TCR sequence derives from an adult with an advanced solid tumor such as melanoma, head and neck, liver or kidney cancer. This chain joins TRBV9 to TRBJ2-1; 10 central nucleotides agree with TRBD2. Here the sequenced sample was CD4+ or CD8+ T cells sorted from blood, taken in a trial of the OX40 agonist ivuxolimab. The CDR3 region reads CASSVALAGDSEQFF. The DNA reads TGTGCCAGCAGCGTAGCTCTAGCGGGGGACAGTGAGCAGTTCTTC.